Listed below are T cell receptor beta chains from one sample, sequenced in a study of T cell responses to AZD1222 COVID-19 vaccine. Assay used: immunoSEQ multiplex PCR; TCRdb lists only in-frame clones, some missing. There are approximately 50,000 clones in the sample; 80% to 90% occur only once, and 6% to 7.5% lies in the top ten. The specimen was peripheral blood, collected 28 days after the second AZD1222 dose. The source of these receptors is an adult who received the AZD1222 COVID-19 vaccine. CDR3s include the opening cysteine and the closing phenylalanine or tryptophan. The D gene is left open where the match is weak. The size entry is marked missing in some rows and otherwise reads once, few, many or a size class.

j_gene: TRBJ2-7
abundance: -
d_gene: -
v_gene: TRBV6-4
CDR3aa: CASRKRTGQVYEQYF
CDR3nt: TGTGCCAGCAGGAAACGGACTGGGCAGGTCTACGAGCAGTACTTC

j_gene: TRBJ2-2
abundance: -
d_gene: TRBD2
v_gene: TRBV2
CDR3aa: CASKGLADTGELFF
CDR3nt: TGTGCCAGCAAGGGACTAGCGGACACCGGGGAGCTGTTTTTT

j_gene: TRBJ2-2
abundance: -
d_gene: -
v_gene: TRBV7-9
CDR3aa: CASSPGRSGELFF
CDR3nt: TGTGCCAGCAGCCCCGGGCGGAGCGGGGAGCTGTTTTTT

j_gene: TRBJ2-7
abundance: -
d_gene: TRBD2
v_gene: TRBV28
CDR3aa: CASRSASGRFHEQYF
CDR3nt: TGTGCCAGCAGATCCGCGAGCGGGAGGTTCCACGAGCAGTACTTC

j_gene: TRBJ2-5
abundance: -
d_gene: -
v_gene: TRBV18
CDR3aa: CASSPQQEAQYF
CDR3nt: TGTGCCAGCTCACCGCAACAAGAGGCCCAGTACTTC

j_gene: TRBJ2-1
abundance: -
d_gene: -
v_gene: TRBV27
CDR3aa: CASSFRAYNEQFF
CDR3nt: TGTGCCAGCAGTTTCAGGGCCTACAATGAGCAGTTCTTC

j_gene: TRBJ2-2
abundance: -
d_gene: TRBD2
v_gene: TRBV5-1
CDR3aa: CASSPGAGGPGELFF
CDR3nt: TGCGCCAGCAGCCCCGGTGCGGGGGGCCCCGGGGAGCTGTTTTTT

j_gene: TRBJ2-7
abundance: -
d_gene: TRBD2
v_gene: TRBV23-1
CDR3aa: CASSHPSGRITEQYF
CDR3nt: TGCGCCAGCAGTCACCCCAGCGGGAGGATTACCGAGCAGTACTTC

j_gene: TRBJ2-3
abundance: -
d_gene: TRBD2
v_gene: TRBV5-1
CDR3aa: CASKHTSGVTDTQYF
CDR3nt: TGCGCCAGCAAACACACTAGCGGCGTCACAGATACGCAGTATTTT

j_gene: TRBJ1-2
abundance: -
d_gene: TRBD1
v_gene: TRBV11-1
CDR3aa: CASSPQTGGSYGYTF
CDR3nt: TGTGCCAGCAGCCCGCAGACAGGGGGGAGCTATGGCTACACCTTC

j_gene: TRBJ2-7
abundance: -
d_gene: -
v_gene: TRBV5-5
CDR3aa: CASSSRTRTYEQYF
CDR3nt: TGTGCCAGCAGCTCCCGTACCAGAACCTACGAGCAGTACTTC

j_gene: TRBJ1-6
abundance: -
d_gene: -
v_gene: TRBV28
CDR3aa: CASSSGYGTYNSPLHF
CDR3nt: TGTGCCAGCAGTTCGGGCTACGGGACCTATAATTCACCCCTCCACTTT

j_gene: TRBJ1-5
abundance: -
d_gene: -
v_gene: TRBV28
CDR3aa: CASRNPGTPRVSNSNQPQHF
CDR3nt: TGTGCCAGCAGAAACCCAGGGACACCGCGCGTATCCAATAGCAATCAGCCCCAGCATTTT

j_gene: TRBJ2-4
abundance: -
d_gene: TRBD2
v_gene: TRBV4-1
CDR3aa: CASSPLLSPGGSDIQYF
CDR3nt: TGCGCCAGCAGCCCTCTCCTTAGCCCGGGGGGTTCGGACATTCAGTACTTC

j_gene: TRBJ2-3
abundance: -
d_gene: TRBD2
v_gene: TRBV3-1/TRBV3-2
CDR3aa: CASSQDIRRGGADTQYF
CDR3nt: TGTGCCAGCAGCCAAGATATAAGGCGGGGGGGCGCAGATACGCAGTATTTT

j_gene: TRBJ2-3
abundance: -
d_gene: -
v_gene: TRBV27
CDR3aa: CASSSFRLERTDTQYF
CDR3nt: TGTGCCAGCAGTTCCTTCAGACTAGAAAGGACAGATACGCAGTATTTT

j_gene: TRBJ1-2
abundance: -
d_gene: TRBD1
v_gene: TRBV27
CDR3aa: CASRPTGDGTRGGYTF
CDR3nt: TGTGCCAGCAGACCCACAGGGGACGGCACCAGAGGTGGCTACACCTTC

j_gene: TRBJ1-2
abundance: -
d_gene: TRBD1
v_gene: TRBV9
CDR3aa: CASSTSNRGYGYTF
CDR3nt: TGTGCCAGCAGCACCTCAAACAGGGGGTATGGCTACACCTTC

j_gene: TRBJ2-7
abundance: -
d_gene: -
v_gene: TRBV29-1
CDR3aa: CSVLTEGASYEQYF
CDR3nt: TGCAGCGTCCTAACAGAAGGGGCTAGCTACGAGCAGTACTTC

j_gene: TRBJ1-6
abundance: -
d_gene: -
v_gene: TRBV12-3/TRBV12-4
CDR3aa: CASSLQSSPLHF
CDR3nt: TGTGCCAGCAGCTTACAGAGCTCACCCCTCCACTTT

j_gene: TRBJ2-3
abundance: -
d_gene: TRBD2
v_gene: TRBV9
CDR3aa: CASSASGGSSTDTQYF
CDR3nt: TGTGCCAGCAGCGCCAGCGGGGGTTCTAGCACAGATACGCAGTATTTT

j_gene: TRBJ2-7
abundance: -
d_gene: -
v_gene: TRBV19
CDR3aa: CASSIAGTTTYEQYF
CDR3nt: TGTGCCAGTAGTATAGCGGGGACAACCACCTACGAGCAGTACTTC

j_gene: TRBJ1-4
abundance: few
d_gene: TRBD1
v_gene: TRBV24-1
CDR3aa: CATSDPHGQGSEKLFF
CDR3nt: TGTGCCACCAGTGACCCCCACGGACAGGGGAGTGAAAAACTGTTTTTT

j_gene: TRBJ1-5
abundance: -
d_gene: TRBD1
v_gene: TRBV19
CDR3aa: CASTGQGSARNQPQHF
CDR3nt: TGTGCCAGTACGGGACAGGGATCGGCACGCAATCAGCCCCAGCATTTT

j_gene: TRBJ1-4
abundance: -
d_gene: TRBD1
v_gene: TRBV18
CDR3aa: CASSPTAGGEKLFF
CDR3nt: TGTGCCAGCTCACCGACGGCAGGGGGTGAAAAACTGTTTTTT

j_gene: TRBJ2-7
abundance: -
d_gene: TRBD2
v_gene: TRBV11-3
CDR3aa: CASSLRGDSYEQYF
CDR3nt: TGTGCCAGCAGCTTACGGGGGGATAGCTACGAGCAGTACTTC